This TCR beta chain appears in the sequencing data of a study of cytotoxic CD8 clonotypes in ibrutinib-treated CLL. Assay used: immunoSEQ multiplex PCR; TCRdb lists only in-frame clones, some missing. The data show approximately 60,000 clones, with over 55% seen just once and roughly 20% held by the top ten. There are 12 residues in the CDR3. The ends were cut back, 2 bases at V and 7 bases at J, with 9 bases in the middle. From germline, CDR1 is GTSNPN and CDR2 SVGIG (reference sequence). This clone appeared a few times. This sample comprised PBMCs, obtained after 24 months of ibrutinib treatment. This clonotype originated in a human donor with chronic lymphocytic leukemia. The J gene is TRBJ2-1, the V gene TRBV30, with D possibly matching TRBD2 (5 bases). The CDR3 sequence: CAWSPQRNEQFF. CDR3 sequence (DNA): TGTGCCTGGAGTCCTCAGCGGAATGAGCAGTTCTTC.